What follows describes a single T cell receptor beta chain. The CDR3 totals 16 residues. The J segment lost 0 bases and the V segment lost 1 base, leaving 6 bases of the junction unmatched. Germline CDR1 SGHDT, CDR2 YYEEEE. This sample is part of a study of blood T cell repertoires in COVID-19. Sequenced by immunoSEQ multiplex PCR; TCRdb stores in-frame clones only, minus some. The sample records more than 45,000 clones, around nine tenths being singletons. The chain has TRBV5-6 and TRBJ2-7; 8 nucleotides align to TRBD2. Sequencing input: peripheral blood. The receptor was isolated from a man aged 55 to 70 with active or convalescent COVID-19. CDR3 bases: TGTGCCAGCAGCTTGAGAGCGGGGGCGATCTCCTACGAGCAGTACTTC. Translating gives CASSLRAGAISYEQYF.